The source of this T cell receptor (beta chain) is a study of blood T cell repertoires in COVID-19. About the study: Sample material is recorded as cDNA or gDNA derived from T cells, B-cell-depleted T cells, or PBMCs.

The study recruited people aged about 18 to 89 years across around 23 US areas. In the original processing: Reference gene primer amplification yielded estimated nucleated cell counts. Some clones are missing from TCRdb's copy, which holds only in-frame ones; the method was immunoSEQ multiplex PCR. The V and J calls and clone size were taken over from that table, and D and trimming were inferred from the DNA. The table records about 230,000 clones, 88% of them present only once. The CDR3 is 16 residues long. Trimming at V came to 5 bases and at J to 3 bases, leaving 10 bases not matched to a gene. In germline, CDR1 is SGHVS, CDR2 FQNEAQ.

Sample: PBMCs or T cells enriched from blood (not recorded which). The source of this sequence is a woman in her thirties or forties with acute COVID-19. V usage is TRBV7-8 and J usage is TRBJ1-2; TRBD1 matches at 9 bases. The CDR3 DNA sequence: TGTGCCAGCAGCCAGAGGACAGGGGCGCTAGACTATGGCTACACCTTC. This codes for CASSQRTGALDYGYTF. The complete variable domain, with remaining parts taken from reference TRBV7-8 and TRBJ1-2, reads GAGVSQSPRYKVAKRGQDVALRCDPISGHVSLFWYQQALGQGPEFLTYFQNEAQLDKSGLPSDRFFAERPEGSVSTLKIQRTQQEDSAVYLCASSQRTGALDYGYTFGSGTRLTVV.